This entry lists 11 T cell receptor beta chains sequenced from one sample in a study of cytomegalovirus exposure and HLA in healthy donors (TCRdb year 2017). Library preparation was by the immunoSEQ multiplex PCR assay. A mixture of 60 forward primers for TCR Vbeta segments and 13 reverse primers for TCR Jbeta segments was used in the multiplex PCR. TCRdb holds this immuneACCESS table with in-frame rearrangements only. Some clones are missing; in checked studies, unresolved V genes explain under half, and the rest has no known cause. Present in this sample are roughly 180,000 clones, approximately 80% of which were seen just once. The ten largest clones capture approximately 2.6% of the sample. The sample consisted of PBMCs. The receptors were gathered from a female donor in good health and CMV-seronegative.

This clone was recorded a few times. This chain links TRBV7-8 with TRBJ2-2; D is possibly TRBD1 (5 bases). V was shortened by 4 bases and J by 6 bases, with 18 bases between the two germline ends. Per germline, CDR1 SGHVS and CDR2 FQNEAQ. CDR3 size: 16 residues. The CDR3 region is CASSYLGRPGAGELFF. The CDR3 DNA reads as TGTGCCAGCAGCTATTTGGGGCGGCCCGGCGCCGGGGAGCTGTTTTTT.

This rearrangement joins TRBV19 to TRBJ1-5; the D gene is possibly TRBD1 (6 bases). Germline assignment: CDR1 LNHDA and CDR2 SQIVND (reference sequence). CDR3 length: 14 residues. The ends were cut back, 1 base at V and 9 bases at J, with 13 bases in the middle. As DNA, the CDR3 is TGTGCCAGTAGTATAGTCTACAGGGTTTGGCCCCAGCATTTT. Translated, it gives CASSIVYRVWPQHF.

This clone was observed a handful of times. The chain couples TRBV5-1 to TRBJ2-7; maybe TRBD1 (5 bases). Between the trimmed V and J ends, which lost 0 bases and 2 bases, there was a span of 9 bases. Germline CDR1 is SGHRS and CDR2 is YFSETQ. The CDR3 runs to 14 residues. This CDR3 is CASSLAQGTYEQYF. CDR3 sequence (DNA): TGCGCCAGCAGCTTGGCTCAGGGTACCTACGAGCAGTACTTC.

This clone was observed a few times. The chain recombines TRBV2 with TRBJ1-5; no clear D. CDR3 size: 13 residues. Trimming removed 6 bases at V and 7 bases at J, with 13 bases between. In germline, CDR1 is SNHLY, CDR2 FYNNEI. The CDR3 nucleotides read TGTGCCAGCAGGATCAGAACGGGGCAGCCCCAGCATTTT. Amino acids: CASRIRTGQPQHF.

The chain combines TRBV21-1 with TRBJ1-1; the table's D call, TRBD1, has no DNA check behind it. TRBV21-1 is recorded as a pseudogene. CDR3 length: 14 amino acids. In nucleotides, the CDR3 is TGTGCCAGCAGCAAAGAAAAGGGGCCCCCTGAAGCTTTCTTT. Translating gives CASSKEKGPPEAFF.

The genes are TRBV11-2 and TRBJ2-2; the match to TRBD2 covers 11 bases. This CDR3 contains 16 residues. In germline, CDR1 is SGHAT, CDR2 FQNNGV. V lost 3 bases, J lost 4 bases, and 4 bases stayed unmatched. CDR3 residues: CASSFSGGASTGELFF. The CDR3 DNA follows: TGTGCCAGCAGCTTTAGCGGGGGGGCTTCCACCGGGGAGCTGTTTTTT.

For the CDR3, the DNA is TGTGCCAGCAGCCCGGGTTTGCGCTTTGGCACAGATACGCAGTATTTT. Translating it yields CASSPGLRFGTDTQYF. The chain uses TRBV11-2 and TRBJ2-3; no clear D gene. Germline V gene sequence: CDR1 SGHAT, CDR2 FQNNGV. The V gene lost 5 bases and the J gene lost 1 base, with 16 bases spanning the gap. CDR3 length equals 16 residues.

The chain has TRBV11-1 and TRBJ2-1; 10 bases agree with TRBD1. The V gene end was trimmed by 4 bases and the J gene end by 1 base; junction bases not matched to a gene: 7. The CDR3 runs to 17 residues. CDR1 and CDR2 (germline): SGHAT, FQDESV (reference sequence). This CDR3 is CASSYETGGVSYNEQFF. CDR3 nucleotides: TGTGCCAGCAGCTACGAGACAGGGGGCGTATCCTACAATGAGCAGTTCTTC.

A single count supports this clone. The V call is TRBV6-5, the J call TRBJ2-3, with D possibly TRBD1 on 7 matching bases. The CDR3 has 14 amino acids. V gave up 7 bases and J gave up 5 bases, with 16 bases separating them. Per the germline V gene, CDR1 is MNHEY and CDR2 is SVGAGI. DNA for the CDR3: TGTGCCAGCACCACACAGGGGCGGGGAGATACGCAGTATTTT. It encodes CASTTQGRGDTQYF.

The CDR3 region has the DNA TGTGCCAGCAGCTCCAGCGTGGCACCTGGCTGGGAGTATGGCTACACCTTC. Its translation: CASSSSVAPGWEYGYTF. The chain employs TRBV7-9 and TRBJ1-2; no clear D gene. Trimming shortened V by 4 bases and J by 5 bases, and 23 bases separated the two germline ends. The CDR3 extends over 17 amino acids. Looked up from germline, CDR1 is SEHNR and CDR2 is FQNEAQ (reference sequence).

The chain links TRBV10-3 to TRBJ2-7; TRBD2 matches 10 bases. The germline CDR1 and CDR2 sequences are ENHRY and SYGVKD. Germline trimming cut 6 bases from V and 5 bases from J; bases unmatched to any gene: 1. The CDR3 length is 12 residues. The DNA for the CDR3 is TGTGCCATCAGAACTAGCGGGGACGAGCAGTACTTC. Translating gives CAIRTSGDEQYF.